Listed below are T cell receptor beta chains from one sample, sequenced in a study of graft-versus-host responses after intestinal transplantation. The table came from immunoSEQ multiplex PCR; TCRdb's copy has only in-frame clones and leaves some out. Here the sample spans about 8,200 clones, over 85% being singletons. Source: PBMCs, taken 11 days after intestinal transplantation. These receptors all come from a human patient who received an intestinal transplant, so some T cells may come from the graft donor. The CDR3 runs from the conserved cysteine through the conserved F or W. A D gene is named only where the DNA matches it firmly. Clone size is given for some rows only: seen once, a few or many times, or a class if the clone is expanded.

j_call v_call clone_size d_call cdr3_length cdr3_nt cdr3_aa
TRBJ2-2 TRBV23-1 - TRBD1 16 TGCGCCATCCAAGCCGGGACAGGATCTAGCACCGGGGAGCTGTTTTTT CAIQAGTGSSTGELFF
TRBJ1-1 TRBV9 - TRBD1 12 TGTGCCAGCAGTGCAGGGGGCACTGAAGCTTTCTTT CASSAGGTEAFF
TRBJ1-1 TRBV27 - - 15 TGTGCCAGCAGTTTATCTAGGGGAGGTCCCACTGAAGCTTTCTTT CASSLSRGGPTEAFF
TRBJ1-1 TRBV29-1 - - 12 TGCAGCGTTGAAGTCGTCGGGATTGAAGCTTTCTTT CSVEVVGIEAFF
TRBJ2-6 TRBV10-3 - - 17 TGTGCCATCAGTGCCAAGAGCTCAGGGGATGGGGCCAACGTCCTGACTTTC CAISAKSSGDGANVLTF
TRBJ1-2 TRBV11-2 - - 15 TGTGCCAGCAGCCCCTTGCAGGGGCAAAGGGGTGGCTACACCTTC CASSPLQGQRGGYTF
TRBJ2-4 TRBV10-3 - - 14 TGTGCCATCAGTGAGGAGGGCTCCAGGAACATTCAGTACTTC CAISEEGSRNIQYF
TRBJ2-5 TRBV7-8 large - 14 TGTGCCAGCAGCTTTCTAAGGGGCGCGGAGACCCAGTACTTC CASSFLRGAETQYF
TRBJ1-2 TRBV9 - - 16 TGTGCCAGCAGCGCGAGGGGGACCCTAGTCGTCTATGGCTACACCTTC CASSARGTLVVYGYTF
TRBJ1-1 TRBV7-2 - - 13 TGTGCCAGCAGCTTAGGCAGGAACACTGAAGCTTTCTTT CASSLGRNTEAFF
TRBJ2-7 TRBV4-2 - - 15 TGTGCCAGCAACCAAGATTGGGACTCCTCCTACGAGCAGTACTTC CASNQDWDSSYEQYF
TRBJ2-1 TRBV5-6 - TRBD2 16 TGTGCCAGCAGCTTGGCCTCGACGGGGGGGCACAATGAGCAGTTCTTC CASSLASTGGHNEQFF
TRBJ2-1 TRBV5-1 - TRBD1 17 TGCGCCAGCAGCTTGGCCGAAGGACAGGGCTCCTACAATGAGCAGTTCTTC CASSLAEGQGSYNEQFF
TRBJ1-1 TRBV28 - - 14 TGTGCCAGCAGTGACGGGACACCGAACACTGAAGCTTTCTTT CASSDGTPNTEAFF
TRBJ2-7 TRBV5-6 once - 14 TGTGCCAGCAGGAGGAGACAGGAACGTGCCGAGCAGTACTTC CASRRRQERAEQYF
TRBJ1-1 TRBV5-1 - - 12 TGCGCCAGCAGAGGGGGTAACACTGAAGCTTTCTTT CASRGGNTEAFF
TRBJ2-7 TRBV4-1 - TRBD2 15 TGCGCCAGCAGCCAACCGGGACTAGCGGGAGACGAGCAGTACTTC CASSQPGLAGDEQYF
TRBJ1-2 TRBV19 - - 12 TGTGCCAGTATAACGGGGTACGGTGGCTACACCTTC CASITGYGGYTF
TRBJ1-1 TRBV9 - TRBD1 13 TGTGCCAGCAGCACTACAGGGGGCCCTGAAGCTTTCTTT CASSTTGGPEAFF
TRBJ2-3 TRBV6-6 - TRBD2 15 TGTGCCAGCAGACTCGGGGGCGGGAGGACAGATACGCAGTATTTT CASRLGGGRTDTQYF
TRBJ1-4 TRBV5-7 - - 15 TGTGCCAGCAGCCGTCGACAGATAGAAGAGGAAAAACTGTTTTTT CASSRRQIEEEKLFF
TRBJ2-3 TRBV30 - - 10 TGTGCCTGGTACCCCGACAAAAGGAATTTT CAWYPDKRNF
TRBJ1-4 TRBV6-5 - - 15 TGTGCCAGCAGTTACTTGGAGTCGACTAATGAAAAACTGTTTTTT CASSYLESTNEKLFF
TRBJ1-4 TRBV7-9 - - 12 TGTGCCAGCAGCTTCTCTAATGAAAAACTGTTTTTT CASSFSNEKLFF
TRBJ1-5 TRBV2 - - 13 TGTGCCAGCAGCACAGGAGTCAATCAGCCCCAGCATTTT CASSTGVNQPQHF
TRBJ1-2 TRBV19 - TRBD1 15 TGTGCCAGTAGTATAGATCTGGGACAGGGGACCCCAGACACCTTC CASSIDLGQGTPDTF
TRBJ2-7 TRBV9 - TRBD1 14 TGTGCCAGCAGCGTAGGGCAGGGGGCCTACGAGCAGTACTTC CASSVGQGAYEQYF
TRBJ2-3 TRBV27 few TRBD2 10 TGTGCCATCGGGGGGGATACGCAGTATTTT CAIGGDTQYF
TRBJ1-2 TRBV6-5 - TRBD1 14 TGTGCCAGCAGTTACCGACAGGGGATCGATGGCTACACCTTC CASSYRQGIDGYTF
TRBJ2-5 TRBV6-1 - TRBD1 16 TGTGCCAGCAGTGCGGGGACAGGGGACCCTAAAGAGACCCAGTACTTC CASSAGTGDPKETQYF
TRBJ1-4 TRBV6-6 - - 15 TGTGCCAGCAGTAGGGCAGACAGTATAAATGAAAAACTGTTTTTT CASSRADSINEKLFF
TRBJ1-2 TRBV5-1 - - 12 TGCGCCAGCAGTTCAGGTATCTCTGGCTACACCTTC CASSSGISGYTF
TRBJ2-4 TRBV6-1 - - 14 TGTGCCAGCAGGTGGGGGCTAGCCAAAAACATTCAGTACTTC CASRWGLAKNIQYF
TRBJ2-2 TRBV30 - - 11 TGTGCCTGGAGTCCAGGAGGGGAGCTGTTTTTT CAWSPGGELFF
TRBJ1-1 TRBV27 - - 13 TGTGCCAGCAGCTGGGGGCAGCGGAGAAAAGCTTTCTTT CASSWGQRRKAFF
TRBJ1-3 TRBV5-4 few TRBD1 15 TGTGCCAGCAGCCCCGACAGGGGTGCTGGAAACACCATATATTTT CASSPDRGAGNTIYF
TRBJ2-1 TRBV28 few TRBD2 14 TGTGCCAGCAGTTTGCGGGAGCATGTAAATGAGCAGTTCTTC CASSLREHVNEQFF